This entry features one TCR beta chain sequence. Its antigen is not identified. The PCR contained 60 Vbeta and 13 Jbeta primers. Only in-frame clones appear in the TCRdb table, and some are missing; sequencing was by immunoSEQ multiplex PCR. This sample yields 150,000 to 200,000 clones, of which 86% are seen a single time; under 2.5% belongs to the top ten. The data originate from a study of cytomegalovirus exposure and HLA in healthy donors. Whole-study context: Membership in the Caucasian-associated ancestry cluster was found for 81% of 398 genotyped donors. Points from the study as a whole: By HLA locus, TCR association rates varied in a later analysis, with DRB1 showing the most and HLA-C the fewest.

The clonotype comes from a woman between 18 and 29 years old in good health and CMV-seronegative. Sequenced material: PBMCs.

CDR3 coding DNA: TGTGCCAGCAGTTCCCGGACTTATGGCTACACCTTC. Residues: CASSSRTYGYTF. The J gene is TRBJ1-2, the V gene TRBV6-6; D remains ambiguous. CDR1 and CDR2 (germline): MNHNY, SVGAGI (reference sequence). V dropped 4 bases and J dropped 5 bases, with 8 bases sitting between them. This CDR3 comprises 12 residues.